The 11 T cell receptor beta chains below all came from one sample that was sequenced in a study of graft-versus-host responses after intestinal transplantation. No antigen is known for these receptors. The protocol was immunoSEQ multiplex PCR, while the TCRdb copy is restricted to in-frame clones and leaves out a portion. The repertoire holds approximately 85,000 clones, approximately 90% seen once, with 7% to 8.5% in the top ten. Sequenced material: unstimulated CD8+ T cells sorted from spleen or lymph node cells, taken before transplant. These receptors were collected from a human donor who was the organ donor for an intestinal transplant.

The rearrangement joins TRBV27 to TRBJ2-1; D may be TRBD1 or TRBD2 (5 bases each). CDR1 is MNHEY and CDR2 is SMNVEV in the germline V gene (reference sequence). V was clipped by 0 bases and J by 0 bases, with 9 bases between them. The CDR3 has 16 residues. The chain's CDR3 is CASSLSGATSYNEQFF. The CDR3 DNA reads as TGTGCCAGCAGTTTATCCGGGGCCACCTCCTACAATGAGCAGTTCTTC.

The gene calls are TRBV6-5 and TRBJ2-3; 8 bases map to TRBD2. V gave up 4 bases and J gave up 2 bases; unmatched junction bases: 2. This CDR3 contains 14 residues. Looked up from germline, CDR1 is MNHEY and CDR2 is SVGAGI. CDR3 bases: TGTGCCAGCAGTTTAGCGGGGACCACAGATACGCAGTATTTT. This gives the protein CASSLAGTTDTQYF.

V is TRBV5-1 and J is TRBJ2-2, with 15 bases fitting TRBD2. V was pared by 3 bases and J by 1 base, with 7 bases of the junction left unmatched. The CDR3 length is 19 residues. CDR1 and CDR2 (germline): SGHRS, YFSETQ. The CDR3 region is CASSSGLAGGGLNTGELFF. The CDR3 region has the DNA TGCGCCAGCAGCTCGGGACTAGCGGGAGGAGGCCTGAACACCGGGGAGCTGTTTTTT. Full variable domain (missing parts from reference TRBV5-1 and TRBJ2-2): KAGVTQTPRYLIKTRGQQVTLSCSPISGHRSVSWYQQTPGQGLQFLFEYFSETQRNKGNFPGRFSGRQFSNSRSEMNVSTLELGDSALYLCASSSGLAGGGLNTGELFFGEGSRLTVL.

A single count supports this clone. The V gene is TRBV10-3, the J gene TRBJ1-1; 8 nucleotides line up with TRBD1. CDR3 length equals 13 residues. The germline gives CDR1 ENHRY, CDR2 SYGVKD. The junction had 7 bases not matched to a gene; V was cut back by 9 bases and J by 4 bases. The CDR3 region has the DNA TGTGCCATTAATCCACAGGGGGGCACTGAAGCTTTCTTT. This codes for CAINPQGGTEAFF.

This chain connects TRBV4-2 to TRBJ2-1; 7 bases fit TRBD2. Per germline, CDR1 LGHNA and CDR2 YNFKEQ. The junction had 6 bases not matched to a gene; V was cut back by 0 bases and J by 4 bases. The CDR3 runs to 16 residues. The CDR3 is CASSQELADNYNEQFF. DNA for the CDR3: TGTGCCAGCAGCCAAGAGCTAGCGGACAATTACAATGAGCAGTTCTTC.

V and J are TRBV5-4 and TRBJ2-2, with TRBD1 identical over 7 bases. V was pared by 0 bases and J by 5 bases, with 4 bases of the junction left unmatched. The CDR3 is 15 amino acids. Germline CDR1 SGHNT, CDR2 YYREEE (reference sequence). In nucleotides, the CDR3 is TGTGCCAGCAGCTTGGGACAGGGAGATACCGGGGAGCTGTTTTTT. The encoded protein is CASSLGQGDTGELFF.

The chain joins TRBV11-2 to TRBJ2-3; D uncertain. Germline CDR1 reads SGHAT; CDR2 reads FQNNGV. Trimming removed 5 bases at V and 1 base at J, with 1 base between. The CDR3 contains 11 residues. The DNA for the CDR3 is TGTGCCAGCAGCCGCACAGATACGCAGTATTTT. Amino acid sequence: CASSRTDTQYF.

CDR3 protein: CASSHRGSYEQYF. The DNA of the CDR3 is TGTGCCAGCAGCCACAGGGGGTCCTACGAGCAGTACTTC. V usage is TRBV4-2 and J usage is TRBJ2-7, with 7 bases lining up with TRBD1. V gave up 3 bases and J gave up 1 base; unmatched junction bases: 0. This CDR3 has 13 residues. The V gene's germline CDR1 is LGHNA and CDR2 YNFKEQ.

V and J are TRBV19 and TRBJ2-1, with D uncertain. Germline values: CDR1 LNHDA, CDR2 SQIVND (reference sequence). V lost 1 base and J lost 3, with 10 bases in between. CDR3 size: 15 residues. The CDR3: CASSIGDSYYNEQFF. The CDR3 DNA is TGTGCCAGTAGTATAGGCGACTCGTACTACAATGAGCAGTTCTTC.

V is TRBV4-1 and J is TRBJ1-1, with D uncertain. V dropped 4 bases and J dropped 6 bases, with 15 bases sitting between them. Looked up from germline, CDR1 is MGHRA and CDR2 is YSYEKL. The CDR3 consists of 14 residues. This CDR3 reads CASSRSSQVAEAFF. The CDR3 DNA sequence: TGCGCCAGCAGCCGGAGTTCGCAAGTCGCTGAAGCTTTCTTT.

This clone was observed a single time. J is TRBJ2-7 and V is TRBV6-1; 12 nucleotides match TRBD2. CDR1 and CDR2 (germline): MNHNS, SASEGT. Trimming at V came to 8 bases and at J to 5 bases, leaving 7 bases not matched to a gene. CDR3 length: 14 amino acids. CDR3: CASLAGGRFDEQYF. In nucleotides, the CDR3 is TGTGCCAGCCTAGCGGGGGGGAGGTTTGACGAGCAGTACTTC.